The text below deals with one T cell receptor beta chain. This entry belongs to a study of blood T cell repertoires in COVID-19. Per the germline V gene, CDR1 is MNHEY and CDR2 is SMNVEV (reference sequence). V lost 6 bases, J lost 2 bases, and 14 bases lay in between. CDR3 size: 14 residues. The assay was immunoSEQ multiplex PCR, and TCRdb's table has in-frame clones only and misses some. The sample records 200,000 to 300,000 clones, nearly 95% being singletons. Specimen: peripheral blood. The receptor was isolated from a young man with COVID-19, enrolled during active disease. V and J are TRBV27 and TRBJ2-7; weak D call: TRBD1 (6 bases). CDR3 residues: CASSPLTGTYEQYF. DNA for the CDR3: TGTGCCAGCAGCCCCCTCACAGGGACCTACGAGCAGTACTTC.